This T cell receptor (beta chain) was profiled in a study of human thymus T cells. The study, taken as a whole, reports: Thymic and blood repertoires appeared to show biased V and J gene usage. A high degree of thymic repertoire overlap among unrelated individuals was reported in related research.

Germline V gene sequence: CDR1 SGDLS, CDR2 YYNGEE. Trimming pared 1 base from V and 12 bases from J, leaving 20 bases between. The CDR3 is 16 residues long. The study used thymus tissue resected during corrective heart surgery. Donor material was obtained from healthy Finnish infants undergoing corrective surgery for congenital heart defects. A word on this clone: Its antigen remains unknown.

Measured with immunoSEQ multiplex PCR; TCRdb has only the in-frame clones, and not every one. The data hold tens of thousands of clones, with about 95% observed a single time. Sequences were obtained from thymus tissue. This TCR was sampled from a girl less than two years old with a congenital heart defect but otherwise immunologically healthy. The chain couples TRBV9 to TRBJ2-6, with D possibly TRBD2 on 5 matching bases. CDR3: CASSVHSRGGPPVLTF. In nucleotides, the CDR3 is TGTGCCAGCAGCGTACATTCCAGAGGCGGGCCTCCCGTCCTGACTTTC.